This T cell receptor beta chain was sequenced during a study of cytomegalovirus exposure and HLA in healthy donors (dated by TCRdb to about 2017). Context from the whole study: An earlier analysis of 587 of the donors reported 276 Gb of sequence data and about 120 million unique TCR beta sequences obtained from approximately 180 million T cells. Alongside the repertoire data, information on donor age, sex, ethnicity and CMV serostatus was compiled. Approximately 310 gigabases of sequencing data and 80 million or so unique TCR sequences were included in an early release covering under 650 HLA-typed donors. Using immunosequencing, the study profiled T cell repertoires from approximately 700 subjects and related those repertoires to cytomegalovirus serostatus. The study was designed to test whether signatures of past pathogen exposure could be identified by cataloging public T cell receptors. Class I and class II HLA loci were covered by the typing at four-digit resolution. Among the roughly 380 genotyped donors, under 90% belonged to the genetic ancestry cluster associated with self-reported Caucasian donors. In addition to the first cohort of hundreds of subjects, a separate validation cohort of under 150 different subjects was used. Rather than drawing on any new phenotypic data, the later analysis identified candidate immune exposures from TCR beta sequences and the way those sequences occurred across donors. To decide whether each TCR beta V gene segment behaved as functional or pseudogenic, an earlier analysis of fewer than 750 of the donors relied on high-throughput TCR beta sequencing. A later genetic analysis used genome-wide SNP genotypes for about 65% of the 666 donors, treating that subset as a discovery cohort. Because of strong linkage in the cohort, roughly five DR-DQ haplotypes were treated as single units for association and clustering. Every discovery cohort repertoire had been produced on one sequencing platform. To study patterns of TCR occurrence, a later analysis re-analyzed previously published TCR beta repertoires from around 660 donors and added high-resolution HLA genotyping. Across some 400 genotyped donors of the cohort, an average of roughly 250,000 unique TCR beta nucleotide sequences per donor were sequenced, and 15% to 20% of those sequences were non-productive. To predict cytomegalovirus infection status, the study combined high-throughput TCR immunosequencing, statistical association of individual TCRs with disease status, and machine learning. The number of typed donors differed by locus: 629-630 for A, B, C, DRB1 and DQB1; 522 for DQA1; approximately 600 for DPA1; and some 450 for DPB1.

Summary of the overall study and its limitations: An earlier analysis of 587 of the donors showed that most TCR beta V segments appeared in productive rearrangements either about 87% or about 30% of the time, which broadly matched IMGT annotations. Specific HLA alleles were associated with 15,000 to 20,000 TCR beta sequences at a false discovery rate of 0.05 in a later analysis. The authors suggested that the approach could potentially be generalized to other disease states and immunological phenotypes. A cluster of highly shared sequence variants was judged likely to represent a technical artifact of the sequencing pipeline. Compared with the 666-donor mean, donors in an Asian-associated ancestry cluster had fewer N-insertions in productive TCRs, according to a later genetic analysis. In a later genetic analysis, a missense DCLRE1C variant was associated with V-gene and J-gene trimming of TCR beta chains, and the association was replicated in an independent cohort. This cohort had only TCR beta chains sequenced, and the lack of alpha or paired-chain data limited which features could be detected. A further reported finding was that TCR beta sequences accurately predicted the HLA-A and HLA-B alleles for most subjects in the first cohort. HLA typing was unavailable for some donors at each locus, so association tests used only the typed subset. The study gave a list of 150 to 200 TCR beta chains associated with cytomegalovirus. Because counts were too low, about 18 rarely observed V segments, including chromosome 9 orphons, were left out of the earlier analysis of 500 to 650 of the donors. The presence/absence analyses assumed that sequencing depth was roughly uniform across donors, and that assumption may not be true. In a later analysis, several top co-occurrence clusters were reported to appear linked to parvovirus B19, influenza, CMV and Epstein-Barr virus. In a later analysis, HLA-associated TCR beta chains were found to be more clonally expanded and to have lower generation probabilities than equally common non-associated chains. Some IMGT-functional V segments, including TRBV6-2 and TRBV6-3, could not be distinguished by the 87-base-pair reads and were therefore excluded. Across donors, most TCR sequences were observed very rarely, whereas some public TCRs were present in many individuals. A few of the identified cytomegalovirus-associated TCR beta chains were confirmed in vitro to be specific for cytomegalovirus antigens. Correlated functional status among segregating V segments might be attributable to linkage disequilibrium, but an unknown experimental factor could not be ruled out. Immune exposure information for the cohort was limited to CMV serostatus. Cytomegalovirus status was reported to be diagnosed by the classifier with high specificity and sensitivity in both the original and validation cohorts. When HLA alleles, especially DR and DQ, strongly co-occurred, TCR associations were difficult to assign to individual alleles. According to a later analysis, most CMV-associated TCR beta chains appeared to be HLA-restricted, and the HLA associations seemed to be driven largely by CMV exposure. In a later analysis, TCR association rates were found to vary across HLA loci, with the most associated TCRs seen for DRB1 alleles and the fewest for HLA-C alleles.

The library was obtained by the immunoSEQ multiplex PCR assay. For the multiplex PCR, a mixture combining 60 forward primers for TCR Vbeta segments and 13 reverse primers for TCR Jbeta segments was used. A multiplex PCR assay on genomic DNA amplified the CDR3 region of rearranged TCR beta genes. Amplified TCR beta libraries were sequenced as 87-base-pair reads on the Illumina HiSeq System. The original pipeline was this. A later analysis counted 75 million to 100 million unique TCR beta chains across the approximately 700 repertoires, and roughly 11 million of these chains were shared by at least two donors. Raw reads were error-corrected and collapsed into unique sequences with a nearest-neighbor algorithm that merged closely related sequences to remove PCR and sequencing errors. To assign V, D and J gene segments, CDR3 sequences were aligned to IMGT reference sequences. For a sequence to be retained, a match of at least six nucleotides to both a V gene segment and a J gene segment was required. A rearrangement was called productive if the CDR3 had no stop codons and remained in frame with V and J, and every other rearrangement was called non-productive. Following IMGT convention, CDR3 was defined as the stretch from the second conserved V-encoded cysteine to the conserved J-encoded phenylalanine. In an earlier analysis of 500 to 650 of the donors, sequences lacking an unambiguous match to a single V gene segment were excluded. In an earlier analysis of about 590 of the donors, a V segment was called functional when productive rearrangements were above 56.7%, and segregating when the standard deviation between donors exceeded 5%. A statistical classification framework was built to diagnose cytomegalovirus status from the catalog of TCR beta chain sequences. In a later analysis, TCR nucleotide sequences were compared against IMGT/GENE-DB human TR gene sequences so that V and J genes could be assigned. Using the TCRdist pipeline, a later analysis assigned CDR3 sequences along with most-parsimonious VDJ recombination scenarios. In a later analysis, every TCR beta chain was defined by the combination of its CDR3 amino acid sequence and its V-gene family, and reads without a unique V-gene family were dropped. In a later analysis, a few hundred highly shared, low-generation-probability nucleotide sequences were removed to address suspected cross-contamination and a sequencing artifact. A later analysis calculated a clonal expansion index for each public chain from normalized within-repertoire ranks of inferred template counts. In a later analysis, generation probabilities were computed using a VDJ recombination model fitted to out-of-frame rearrangements, and the results were checked against IGoR. In a later analysis, hypergeometric tests were used to score TCR-TCR, TCR-HLA and TCR-CMV co-occurrence, with a repertoire-size bias correction applied to TCR pairs. In a later analysis, false discovery rates were estimated by permuting HLA or CMV assignments 20 times. In a later analysis, co-occurring TCRs were grouped with DBSCAN, and TCRdist sequence similarity was added when clustering was performed within HLA-allele-positive subsets. For co-occurrence clustering, repertoires with fewer than 30,000 or more than 120,000 public chains were excluded, along with roughly 5 repertoires with anomalous nucleotide sharing. TCRdb took over this immuneACCESS table, retaining in-frame rearrangements with V and J assigned. Such tables are incomplete; in checked studies, under half of the missing clones stem from an unresolved V gene, and the remainder is unexplained. The V and J calls and clone size come from that table; D and trimming were worked out from the DNA. In this sample the table shows 55,000 to 70,000 clones, approximately 80% of which occur a single time. The ten largest make up nearly 6% of the sample.

On this clone itself: What this receptor recognizes is not known. The sample holds no much larger clone one base away, and base qualities are not on file.

Its CDR3 holds 13 amino acids, cysteine through phenylalanine. Just the 39-base CDR3 DNA is kept, in frame starting at base 1. The junction carries 4 bases between V and J, which are trimmed by 1 base and 4 bases respectively. The germline V gene (reference sequence) supplies CDR1 LNHDA and CDR2 SQIVND. In total, approximately 700 healthy bone marrow donors made up the cohort. At the time of sampling, every cohort member was nominally healthy, though immune exposures that went unrecorded were likely present. The donor was CMV seronegative and belonged to the group of 320 or so seronegative cohort members. Every donor gave a peripheral blood sample, and the peripheral blood mononuclear cells from that sample were used for TCR beta sequencing. Genomic DNA was extracted from the blood cell samples with the Qiagen DNeasy Blood Extraction Kit.

Sample: PBMCs. The chain couples TRBV19 to TRBJ1-4, with no reliable assignment of the D segment. This sequence originates from a male donor in good health and CMV-seronegative. The CDR3 is CASSIGHNEKLFF. The sequenced DNA is TGTGCCAGTAGTATAGGACATAATGAAAAACTGTTTTTT.